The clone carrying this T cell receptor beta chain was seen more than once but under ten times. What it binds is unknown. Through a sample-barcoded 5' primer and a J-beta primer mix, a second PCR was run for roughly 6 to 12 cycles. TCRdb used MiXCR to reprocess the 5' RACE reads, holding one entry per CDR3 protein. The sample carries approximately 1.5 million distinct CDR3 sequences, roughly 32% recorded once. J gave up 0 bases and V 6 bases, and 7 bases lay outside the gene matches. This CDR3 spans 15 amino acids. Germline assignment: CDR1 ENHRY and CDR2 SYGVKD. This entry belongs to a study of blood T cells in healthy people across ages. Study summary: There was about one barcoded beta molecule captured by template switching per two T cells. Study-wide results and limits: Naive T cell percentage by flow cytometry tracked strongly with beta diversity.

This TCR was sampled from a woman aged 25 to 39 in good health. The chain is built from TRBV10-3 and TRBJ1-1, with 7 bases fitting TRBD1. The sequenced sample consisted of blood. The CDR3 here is CAIRKGQSMNTEAFF. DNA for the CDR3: TGTGCCATCAGGAAGGGACAGTCCATGAACACTGAAGCTTTCTTT.